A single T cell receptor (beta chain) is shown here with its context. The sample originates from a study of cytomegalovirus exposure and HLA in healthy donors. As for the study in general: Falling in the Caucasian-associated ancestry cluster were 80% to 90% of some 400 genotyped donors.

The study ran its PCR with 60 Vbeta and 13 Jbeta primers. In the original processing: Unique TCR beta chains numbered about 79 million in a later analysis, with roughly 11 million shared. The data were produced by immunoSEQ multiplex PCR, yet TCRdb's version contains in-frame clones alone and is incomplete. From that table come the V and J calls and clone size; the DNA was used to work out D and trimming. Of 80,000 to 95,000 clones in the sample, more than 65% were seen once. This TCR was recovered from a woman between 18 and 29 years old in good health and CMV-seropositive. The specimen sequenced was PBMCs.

CDR3 nucleotide sequence: TGTGCCAGCAGGGCAGGGGGCGAGCAGTACTTC. Residues: CASRAGGEQYF. The gene calls are TRBV2 and TRBJ2-7; 7 nucleotides align to TRBD1. V shed 6 bases, J shed 6 bases, and the junction held 2 bases outside the gene matches. The CDR3 is 11 amino acids. The germline V gene encodes CDR1 SNHLY and CDR2 FYNNEI.